This entry features one T cell receptor (beta chain) sequence. What it recognizes is unknown. The data stem from a study of vaccination and CD4 T cells after COVID-19. Sequenced with the Oncomine TCR Beta short-read assay was DNA taken from cultured CD4+ T cells. MiXCR, run by TCRdb on the PCR reads, gives a single entry per CDR3 protein. The sample includes approximately 21,000 distinct CDR3 sequences, under 65% of them seen just once. Study observations and caveats: Median reactive clonotypes, those recognizing SARS-CoV-2, rose from around 20 to 38, not significantly.

As for treatment: approximately 9-day PBMC culture with coronavirus spike peptide pools or control peptides (ViraFEST assay). The TCR originated in a human donor who had recovered from COVID-19. This specimen was CD4+ T cells from blood, cultured in vitro, taken after SARS-CoV-2 vaccination.

The CDR3 protein is CASSLGRANTEAFF. CDR3 sequence (DNA): TGTGCCAGCAGCTTGGGACGGGCGAACACTGAAGCTTTCTTT. This chain joins TRBV6-1 and TRBJ1-1, with TRBD1 as a possible D gene (5 bases). This CDR3 spans 14 amino acids. Deletions cut 6 bases from V and 1 base from J, with 12 bases between. Germline V CDR1 and CDR2: MNHNS, SASEGT.